These 22 T cell receptor beta chains share one sample of origin, sequenced in a study of cytomegalovirus exposure and HLA in healthy donors. The study ran its PCR with 60 Vbeta and 13 Jbeta primers. Measured with immunoSEQ multiplex PCR; TCRdb has only the in-frame clones, and not every one. This table holds around 100,000 clones. Sequenced: PBMCs. These receptors originate from a middle-aged man in good health and CMV-seronegative.

The J gene is TRBJ1-2, the V gene TRBV27; 11 bases fit TRBD1. CDR3 length: 14 amino acids. Germline V CDR1 and CDR2: MNHEY, SMNVEV (reference sequence). The ends lost 6 bases at V and 7 bases at J; junction bases unmatched: 7. In DNA, the CDR3 is TGTGCCAGCAGCCGGACAGGGGGCGCAGGTGGCTACACCTTC. Protein sequence: CASSRTGGAGGYTF.

V and J are TRBV5-1 and TRBJ2-5; D may be TRBD2 (7 bases). The CDR3 is made up of 17 amino acids. The germline CDR1 and CDR2 sequences are SGHRS and YFSETQ. V was cut by 4 bases and J by 0 bases, with 19 bases left in between. CDR3 in amino acids: CASSAVLRGLYQETQYF. Written as DNA, the CDR3 is TGCGCCAGCAGCGCTGTGTTGCGGGGGCTATACCAAGAGACCCAGTACTTC.

The J gene is TRBJ1-2, the V gene TRBV2; no reliable D call. The CDR3 totals 15 residues. CDR1 is SNHLY and CDR2 is FYNNEI in the germline V gene. Trimming left V 3 bases short and J 1 base short, with 12 bases between. The CDR3 reads CASSDWQRFNYGYTF. CDR3 bases: TGTGCCAGCAGTGATTGGCAGCGTTTTAACTATGGCTACACCTTC. Looking up the rest from reference TRBV2 and TRBJ1-2 gives the full variable domain: EPEVTQTPSHQVTQMGQEVILRCVPISNHLYFYWYRQILGQKVEFLVSFYNNEISEKSEIFDDQFSVERPDGSNFTLKIRSTKLEDSAMYFCASSDWQRFNYGYTFGSGTRLTVV.

The genes are TRBV19 and TRBJ1-5, with D possibly being TRBD1 (6 bases). CDR1 and CDR2 (germline): LNHDA, SQIVND (reference sequence). This CDR3 contains 13 residues. Trimming took 7 bases from V and 5 from J, leaving 12 bases between them. CDR3 loop: CASNGGGDQPQHF. In DNA, the CDR3 is TGTGCCAGTAATGGGGGCGGAGATCAGCCCCAGCATTTT.

The rearrangement links TRBV10-1 to TRBJ2-1, with D possibly being TRBD2 (6 bases). V was pared by 3 bases and J by 4 bases, with 13 bases between. Germline V CDR1 and CDR2: WNHNN, SYGVQD (reference sequence). This CDR3 has 15 amino acids. The CDR3 loop reads CASSEPGVGYNEQFF. The CDR3 DNA follows: TGCGCCAGCAGTGAACCGGGAGTTGGGTACAATGAGCAGTTCTTC.

This chain uses TRBV19 with TRBJ2-1, with D perhaps matching TRBD1 (6 bases). Germline loops: CDR1 LNHDA, CDR2 SQIVND (reference sequence). V lost 6 bases, J lost 5 bases, and 20 bases lay in between. The CDR3 contains 16 residues. In DNA, the CDR3 is TGTGCCAGTAGCGATATTCCGGGACATGTAAACAATGAGCAGTTCTTC. Translated: CASSDIPGHVNNEQFF.

The chain is built from TRBV19 and TRBJ1-6; D perhaps matches TRBD1 (5 bases). This CDR3 contains 15 residues. The germline gives CDR1 LNHDA, CDR2 SQIVND (reference sequence). Trimming removed 3 bases from V and 0 bases from J, with 6 bases in between. The CDR3 spells CASSMTDSYNSPLHF. In DNA, the CDR3 is TGTGCCAGTAGTATGACAGACTCCTATAATTCACCCCTCCACTTT.

The chain has TRBV7-2 and TRBJ1-5; D gene unclear. Germline loops: CDR1 SGHTA, CDR2 FQGNSA. This CDR3 region has 13 residues. Trimming took off 7 bases at V and 2 bases at J, with 9 bases between the two ends. DNA for the CDR3: TGTGCCAGCACTTGGGAGGGCAATCAGCCCCAGCATTTT. Its protein product is CASTWEGNQPQHF. Combining the CDR3 with reference TRBV7-2 and TRBJ1-5 gives the whole variable domain GAGVSQSPSNKVTEKGKDVELRCDPISGHTALYWYRQSLGQGLEFLIYFQGNSAPDKSGLPSDRFSAERTGGSVSTLTIQRTQQEDSAVYLCASTWEGNQPQHFGDGTRLSIL.

The J gene is TRBJ2-1, the V gene TRBV11-2, with D possibly being TRBD1 (6 bases). V lost 0 bases to trimming and J lost 10 bases, with 13 bases between them. The length of the CDR3 is 14 residues. CDR1 and CDR2 (germline): SGHAT, FQNNGV. The CDR3 nucleotides are TGTGCCAGCAGCTTAGATAACAGGGTGGGGGAGCAGTTCTTC. Residues: CASSLDNRVGEQFF.

In nucleotides, the CDR3 is TGTGCCAGCAGCAGTAGCGGGGGGAACTACGAGCAGTACTTC. Its translation: CASSSSGGNYEQYF. The rearrangement uses TRBV7-9 and TRBJ2-5, with 10 bases fitting TRBD2. The tail of the sequence fits TRBJ2-7 better, so the J call may be wrong. The CDR3 contains 14 residues. From germline, CDR1 is SEHNR and CDR2 FQNEAQ (reference sequence).

The chain recombines TRBV5-6 with TRBJ2-7, with 10 bases fitting TRBD1. The CDR3 extends over 15 amino acids. The V and J ends lost 4 bases and 2 bases, in that order; junction bases with no gene match: 6. The germline V gene has CDR1 SGHDT and CDR2 YYEEEE. CDR3 protein: CASSPSGTGAYEQYF. The DNA for the CDR3 is TGTGCCAGCAGCCCCTCGGGGACAGGGGCCTACGAGCAGTACTTC.

The chain carries TRBV19 and TRBJ1-3; TRBD1 matches 7 bases. There are 15 residues in the CDR3. In germline, CDR1 is LNHDA, CDR2 SQIVND (reference sequence). Unmatched junction bases numbered 9, after V lost 9 bases and J lost 1 base. The DNA of the CDR3 is TGTGCCAGCACACCCTCGACAGGGTCTGGAAACACCATATATTTT. Residues: CASTPSTGSGNTIYF.

The chain combines TRBV15 with TRBJ2-3; 9 nucleotides match TRBD1. V lost 4 bases, J lost 9 bases, and 11 bases stayed unmatched. Germline CDR1 reads LNHNV; CDR2 reads YYDKDF (reference sequence). The CDR3 length is 15 residues. CDR3 sequence: CATSNLDRGSRTQYF. The DNA for the CDR3 is TGTGCCACCAGCAACCTAGACAGGGGGAGTCGGACGCAGTATTTT. Full variable domain (remainder filled in from reference TRBV15 and TRBJ2-3): DAMVIQNPRYQVTQFGKPVTLSCSQTLNHNVMYWYQQKSSQAPKLLFHYYDKDFNNEADTPDNFQSRRPNTSFCFLDIRSPGLGDTAMYLCATSNLDRGSRTQYFGPGTRLTVL.

V is TRBV27 and J is TRBJ2-7, with 8 bases fitting TRBD2. V lost 2 bases to trimming and J lost 2 bases; unmatched junction nucleotides: 8. CDR1 MNHEY and CDR2 SMNVEV come from the germline V gene (reference sequence). CDR3 length: 16 amino acids. Here the CDR3 reads CASSLRQSGRPYEQYF. CDR3 bases: TGTGCCAGCAGTTTAAGGCAGAGCGGGAGACCCTACGAGCAGTACTTC.

This chain links TRBV27 with TRBJ1-6; the match to TRBD1 covers 9 bases. This CDR3 has 14 amino acids. V lost 5 bases to trimming and J lost 6 bases; unmatched junction nucleotides: 2. Germline values: CDR1 MNHEY, CDR2 SMNVEV (reference sequence). CDR3 sequence: CASSMDRGNSPLHF. The CDR3 region has the DNA TGTGCCAGCAGTATGGACAGGGGTAATTCACCCCTCCACTTT.

The rearrangement links TRBV6-1 to TRBJ2-7; TRBD1 might be the D (6 bases). Germline lookup yields CDR1 MNHNS and CDR2 SASEGT. V was trimmed by 5 bases and J by 4 bases, leaving 15 bases between them. The CDR3 is 14 residues long. CDR3 sequence reads: CASSPRTAGYEQYF. CDR3 sequence (DNA): TGTGCCAGCAGTCCTCGGACAGCAGGGTACGAGCAGTACTTC.

The rearrangement uses TRBV2 and TRBJ2-7; 8 bases align to TRBD2. The V gene's germline CDR1 is SNHLY and CDR2 FYNNEI. The CDR3 covers 15 residues. The V and J ends lost 11 bases and 2 bases, in that order; junction bases with no gene match: 14. In DNA, the CDR3 is TGTGCCCGATCAGCCCGGTTAGCGGGAACCTACGAGCAGTACTTC. This gives the protein CARSARLAGTYEQYF.

V usage is TRBV6-1 and J usage is TRBJ2-1; D unresolved. Germline CDR1 MNHNS, CDR2 SASEGT. Trimming removed 8 bases at V and 11 bases at J, with 4 bases between. The CDR3 length is 8 residues. CDR3 DNA sequence: TGTGCCAGCGCGCAGCAGTTCTTC. Translating gives CASAQQFF.

The chain joins TRBV2 to TRBJ2-1; 7 bases map to TRBD2. The CDR3 is made up of 16 amino acids. Germline CDR1 and CDR2: SNHLY and FYNNEI. V trimming: 5 bases; J trimming: 0 bases; junction bases outside the gene matches: 7. The CDR3, as DNA: TGTGCCAGCAGTTCAGCGGGAAGGAGCTCCTACAATGAGCAGTTCTTC. Protein: CASSSAGRSSYNEQFF.

The chain is built from TRBV5-6 and TRBJ2-2; D is unclear. From germline, CDR1 is SGHDT and CDR2 YYEEEE. CDR3 size: 14 residues. V lost 0 bases to trimming and J lost 7 bases, with 10 bases between them. CDR3 coding DNA: TGTGCCAGCAGCTTGGACAGAAAGGACGGGGAGCTGTTTTTT. Its translation is CASSLDRKDGELFF.

The chain employs TRBV5-1 and TRBJ2-3; D perhaps matches TRBD1 (5 bases). Trimming took off 5 bases at V and 5 bases at J, with 12 bases between the two ends. From germline, CDR1 is SGHRS and CDR2 YFSETQ. This CDR3 has 13 residues. The CDR3, as DNA: TGCGCCAGCAGTTCAGGGTCCGAAGATACGCAGTATTTT. Protein: CASSSGSEDTQYF.

The chain recombines TRBV12-2 with TRBJ2-5; the table gives TRBD1 as D, unverified against the DNA. TRBV12-2 is marked as a pseudogene. The length of the CDR3 is 19 residues. In DNA form, the CDR3 reads TGTGCAAGTCGCTTAGCTGAGTGCTTGGGGCCCCCTCCACAAGAGACCCAGTACTTC. Translation gives CASRLAECLGPPPQETQYF.